The rows below give T cell receptor beta chains drawn from one sample of a study of cytomegalovirus exposure and HLA in healthy donors. Method: immunoSEQ multiplex PCR; TCRdb's copy keeps in-frame clones and lacks some. The sample table includes tens of thousands of clones. The sequencing input was PBMCs. These receptors all stem from a male donor in good health and CMV-seronegative. The CDR3 runs from the conserved cysteine through the conserved F or W. Fields, in order: V gene, J gene, D gene, CDR3 protein, CDR3 DNA. A D gene is named only where the DNA matches it firmly.

>TRBV5-3|TRBJ1-3|-
CARSTTRKTGNTIYF
TGTGCCAGAAGCACCACGAGGAAAACTGGAAACACCATATATTTT
>TRBV4-2|TRBJ2-3|TRBD1
CASSPERTGGKEGRRYF
TGTGCCAGCAGCCCCGAAAGGACAGGGGGCAAGGAAGGCCGACGGTATTTT
>TRBV30|TRBJ1-6|-
CALRVYSGAPLHF
TGTGCCTTACGAGTCTACTCGGGAGCACCCCTCCACTTT
>TRBV4-3|TRBJ1-6|-
CASSQAGFNSPLHF
TGCGCCAGCAGCCAAGCAGGTTTTAATTCACCCCTCCACTTT
>TRBV6-5|TRBJ2-7|-
CASSYSIQGDYEQYF
TGTGCCAGCAGTTACTCGATACAGGGCGACTACGAGCAGTACTTC
>TRBV29-1|TRBJ1-2|TRBD1
CSVTTQGAGYGYTF
TGCAGCGTTACGACCCAGGGGGCCGGCTATGGCTACACCTTC
>TRBV29-1|TRBJ2-5|TRBD2
CSVHGLAQEETQYF
TGCAGCGTTCACGGACTAGCGCAGGAAGAGACCCAGTACTTC
>TRBV25-1|TRBJ2-1|TRBD2
CASSGSGPLGHEQFF
TGTGCCAGCAGTGGTAGCGGGCCCCTTGGGCATGAGCAGTTCTTC
>TRBV4-2|TRBJ1-5|TRBD1
CASSQGDSANQPQHF
TGTGCCAGCAGCCAGGGGGACAGTGCAAATCAGCCCCAGCATTTT
>TRBV30|TRBJ2-7|-
CAWSVSYIHF
TGTGCCTGGAGTGTAAGTTACATCCACTTC
>TRBV4-3|TRBJ2-5|-
CASSQGGQGRRGETQYF
TGCGCCAGCAGCCAAGGCGGACAAGGGCGTCGGGGGGAGACCCAGTACTTC
>TRBV7-6|TRBJ1-4|TRBD1
CASRGQSGPNEKLFF
TGTGCCAGCAGGGGACAGTCCGGCCCTAATGAAAAACTGTTTTTT
>TRBV30|TRBJ2-2|-
CAWSGRGRTGELFF
TGTGCCTGGAGTGGCAGGGGACGGACCGGGGAGCTGTTTTTT
>TRBV5-6|TRBJ2-1|-
CASSLGSPNEQFF
TGTGCCAGCAGCTTGGGGAGTCCCAATGAGCAGTTCTTC
>TRBV6-5|TRBJ2-7|-
CASRSPGNYEQYF
TGTGCCAGCAGGTCTCCGGGGAACTACGAGCAGTACTTC
>TRBV4-1|TRBJ1-1|-
CASSQEEIQRGNTEAFF
TGCGCCAGCAGCCAAGAAGAAATCCAACGGGGGAACACTGAAGCTTTCTTT
>TRBV4-2|TRBJ2-2|TRBD2
CASSHRGSGGARELFF
TGTGCCAGCAGCCATAGGGGTAGCGGGGGGGCCCGGGAGCTGTTTTTT
>TRBV2|TRBJ1-2|-
CASSVEGVTYGYTF
TGTGCCAGCAGTGTTGAGGGTGTGACCTATGGCTACACCTTC
>TRBV7-9|TRBJ1-2|TRBD1
CASSLGQGNYGYTF
TGTGCCAGCAGCCTCGGACAGGGGAACTATGGCTACACCTTC
>TRBV6-6|TRBJ1-2|-
CASTKGTTLTNYGYTF
TGTGCCAGCACCAAGGGGACAACACTTACTAACTATGGCTACACCTTC
>TRBV2|TRBJ2-7|-
CASAVNPSEQYF
TGTGCCTCTGCAGTGAACCCCTCCGAGCAGTACTTC
>TRBV30|TRBJ1-6|-
CAWTLTPSSPLHF
TGTGCCTGGACTCTGACACCGAGTTCACCCCTCCACTTT
>TRBV5-1|TRBJ1-6|TRBD1
CASSPGQSSYNSPLHF
TGCGCCAGCAGCCCGGGACAGAGCTCCTATAATTCACCCCTCCACTTT
>TRBV4-1|TRBJ1-4|TRBD1
CASRAGTGALEKLFF
TGCGCCAGCAGGGCCGGGACAGGGGCTCTTGAAAAACTGTTTTTT
>TRBV19|TRBJ1-1|-
CASSISAGDTETFF
TGTGCCAGTAGTATATCGGCAGGGGACACTGAAACTTTCTTT
>TRBV9|TRBJ2-3|-
CASSVAGWADTQYF
TGTGCCAGCAGCGTAGCAGGGTGGGCGGATACGCAGTATTTT
>TRBV30|TRBJ1-1|TRBD1
CAWRRQGVNTEAFF
TGTGCCTGGAGAAGACAGGGAGTGAACACTGAAGCTTTCTTT
>TRBV4-2|TRBJ2-1|-
CASSQTPLDEQFF
TGTGCCAGCAGCCAAACTCCTTTGGATGAGCAGTTCTTC
>TRBV6-1|TRBJ1-6|-
CASTSYSSYNSPLHF
TGTGCCAGCACATCCTATAGCTCCTATAATTCACCCCTCCACTTT
>TRBV30|TRBJ2-1|TRBD2
CAWTAGTDNEQFF
TGTGCCTGGACAGCGGGGACCGACAATGAGCAGTTCTTC
>TRBV19|TRBJ2-5|-
CASSPQARYQETQYF
TGTGCCAGTAGCCCCCAGGCAAGGTACCAAGAGACCCAGTACTTC
>TRBV7-7|TRBJ2-1|-
CASSQDTYNEQFF
TGTGCTAGCAGCCAAGACACTTACAATGAGCAGTTCTTC
>TRBV6-5|TRBJ1-1|-
CASSPGAGANTEAFF
TGTGCCAGCAGTCCTGGGGCAGGGGCGAACACTGAAGCTTTCTTT
>TRBV19|TRBJ2-1|TRBD1
CASSINRGPGEQFF
TGTGCCAGTAGTATAAACAGGGGGCCGGGTGAGCAGTTCTTC
>TRBV9|TRBJ2-7|-
CASSAPDRPVYEQYF
TGTGCCAGCAGCGCACCCGACAGGCCGGTCTACGAGCAGTACTTC
>TRBV4-1|TRBJ2-1|TRBD2
CASSQEGLAGDNEQFF
TGCGCCAGCAGCCAAGAGGGACTAGCGGGGGACAATGAGCAGTTCTTC
>TRBV7-2|TRBJ2-3|TRBD2
CASSFTSGGDTQYF
TGTGCCAGCAGCTTTACTAGCGGGGGAGATACGCAGTATTTT
>TRBV5-5|TRBJ1-3|-
CASSLGSSGNTIYF
TGTGCCAGCAGCTTGGGCAGCTCTGGAAACACCATATATTTT
>TRBV11-2|TRBJ1-5|-
CASSLEGQPQHF
TGTGCCAGCAGCTTGGAGGGACAGCCCCAGCATTTT
>TRBV6-5|TRBJ2-2|-
CASSYGDTGELFF
TGTGCCAGCAGTTACGGAGACACCGGGGAGCTGTTTTTT
>TRBV6-5|TRBJ1-2|-
CASSLTGAGYGYTF
TGTGCCAGCAGCTTGACAGGCGCGGGCTATGGCTACACCTTC
>TRBV29-1|TRBJ1-4|-
CSVTDSTNEKLFF
TGCAGCGTGACTGACTCAACTAATGAAAAACTGTTTTTT
>TRBV18|TRBJ1-2|TRBD1
CASSPNSGTGNYGYTF
TGTGCCAGCTCACCAAATTCCGGGACAGGGAACTATGGCTACACCTTC
>TRBV27|TRBJ1-2|TRBD1
CASSLDRGNGYTF
TGTGCCAGCAGCCTCGACAGGGGAAATGGCTACACCTTC
>TRBV5-7|TRBJ2-7|-
CASSPDSPQVSYEQYF
TGTGCCAGCAGCCCGGACAGCCCCCAAGTTTCCTACGAGCAGTACTTC
>TRBV4-1|TRBJ2-7|-
CASSQPTSRSYEQYF
TGCGCCAGCAGCCAACCGACTAGTAGGTCCTACGAGCAGTACTTC
>TRBV7-6|TRBJ2-5|TRBD2
CASRLGLAGDPVSIKETQYF
TGTGCCAGCAGATTGGGACTAGCGGGGGACCCAGTCAGTATCAAAGAGACCCAGTACTTC
>TRBV5-1|TRBJ2-1|-
CASSPLRSGYNEQFF
TGCGCCAGCAGCCCCTTGCGGAGTGGCTACAATGAGCAGTTCTTC
>TRBV5-1|TRBJ1-5|-
CASSLDGGNQPQHF
TGCGCCAGCAGCTTGGACGGGGGCAATCAGCCCCAGCATTTT
>TRBV27|TRBJ1-5|-
CASSWGGGQPQHF
TGTGCCAGCAGTTGGGGGGGTGGACAGCCCCAGCATTTT
>TRBV6-4|TRBJ2-1|TRBD2
CASSDGTSGVDEQFF
TGTGCCAGCAGTGACGGGACTAGCGGGGTGGATGAGCAGTTCTTC
>TRBV5-1|TRBJ2-7|-
CASSLRGTSYEQYF
TGCGCCAGCAGCTTAAGGGGCACCTCCTACGAGCAGTACTTC